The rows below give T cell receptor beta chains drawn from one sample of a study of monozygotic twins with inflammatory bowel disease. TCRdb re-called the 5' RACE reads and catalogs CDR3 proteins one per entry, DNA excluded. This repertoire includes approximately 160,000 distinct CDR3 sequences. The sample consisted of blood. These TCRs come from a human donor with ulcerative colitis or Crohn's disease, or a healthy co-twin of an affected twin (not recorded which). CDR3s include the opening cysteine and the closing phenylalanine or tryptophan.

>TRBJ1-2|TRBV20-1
CSARDQPGTGGAVTF
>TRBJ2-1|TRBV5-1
CASSSSPTGGPYNEQFF
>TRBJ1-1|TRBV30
CAWSAGGDTEAFF
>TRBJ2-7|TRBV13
CASSLGYSGSQYEQYF
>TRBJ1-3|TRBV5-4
CASSRDHSGNTIYF
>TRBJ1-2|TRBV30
CAWTDGNYGYTF
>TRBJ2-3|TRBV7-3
CASSPGLRGTDTQYF
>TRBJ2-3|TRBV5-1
CASGISGSGSADTQYF
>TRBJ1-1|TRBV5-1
CASSLTGNADTEAFF
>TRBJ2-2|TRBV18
CASSSTTAGTVAGLELFF
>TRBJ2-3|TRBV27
CASSLFYTDTQYF
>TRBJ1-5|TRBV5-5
CASSLWGGLDQPQHF
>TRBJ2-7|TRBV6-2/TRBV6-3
CASILREGEQYF
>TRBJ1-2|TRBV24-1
CATSEPNRDRDGYTF
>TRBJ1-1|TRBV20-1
CSAPKRNTEAFF